This T cell receptor beta chain was profiled in a study of vaccination and CD4 T cells after COVID-19. As for the study in general: Post-COVID draws followed diagnosis by a median around 97 days (range 35 to 161). The post-vaccine samples came a median about 70 days after dose two (range 14 to 241). Cells received overlapping spike peptides from SARS-CoV-2, HCoV-NL63, HCoV-OC43 and HCoV-229E as stimulation.

V dropped 0 bases and J dropped 3; count of bases not matched to a gene: 4. The CDR3 totals 16 residues. Germline CDR1 SGDLS, CDR2 YYNGEE. Treatment reported: approximately 9-day PBMC culture with coronavirus spike peptide pools or control peptides (ViraFEST assay). The unexposed donor provided CD4+ T cells, which were taken before the COVID-19 pandemic (2011-2018). Cultured CD4+ T cell DNA underwent sequencing with the Oncomine TCR Beta short-read assay. Cultured CD4+ T cells yielded the extracted genomic DNA. MiXCR was run by TCRdb on the PCR reads, yielding one entry per CDR3 protein. This table has fewer than 10,000 distinct CDR3 sequences, roughly 38% appearing once. By its share, this clonotype is large (0.1 to 1%). Its antigen is still unknown.

The rearrangement joins TRBV9 to TRBJ2-4; 9 bases agree with TRBD1. The TCR originated in a human donor in good health. The specimen sequenced was CD4+ T cells from blood, cultured in vitro. The CDR3: CASSVDTGGVKNIQYF. CDR3 nucleotide sequence: TGTGCCAGCAGCGTAGATACAGGGGGCGTCAAAAACATTCAGTACTTC. The complete variable domain, with remaining parts taken from reference TRBV9 and TRBJ2-4, reads DSGVTQTPKHLITATGQRVTLRCSPRSGDLSVYWYQQSLDQGLQFLIQYYNGEERAKGNILERFSAQQFPDLHSELNLSSLELGDSALYFCASSVDTGGVKNIQYFGAGTRLSVL.